The 9 T cell receptor beta chains presented below share a single source sample, sequenced in a study of cytomegalovirus exposure and HLA in healthy donors. Primers included in the PCR were 60 Vbeta and 13 Jbeta primers. The data were produced by immunoSEQ multiplex PCR, yet TCRdb's version contains in-frame clones alone and is incomplete. The sample shows about 160,000 clones, over 70% of them seen only once. What was sequenced was PBMCs. All receptors derive from a woman aged 45-65 years in good health and CMV-seropositive.

There are a few counts of this clone. V is TRBV19 and J is TRBJ2-5, with a weak D call TRBD2 (6 bases). CDR3 length: 15 amino acids. CDR1 and CDR2 (germline): LNHDA, SQIVND (reference sequence). V shed 5 bases and J shed 2 bases, with 15 bases lying between them. The CDR3 region is CASSAGPSTQETQYF. Here the CDR3 DNA reads TGTGCCAGTAGTGCGGGACCGAGTACTCAAGAGACCCAGTACTTC.

This clone appeared once. No conserved phenylalanine or tryptophan is present at the end of the CDR3, so a read error is the likely explanation. This chain uses TRBV9 with TRBJ1-1, with 8 bases that match TRBD1. Germline assignment: CDR1 SGDLS and CDR2 YYNGEE. This CDR3 contains 16 residues. J lost 5 bases, V lost 0 bases, and 9 bases had no gene match. In nucleotides, the CDR3 is TGTGCCAGCAGCGTAGGGGTTACTACAGGGGGAACTGAAGCTTTCCTT. Encoded protein: CASSVGVTTGGTEAFL.

Details on this clone: The junction differs from germline at one of its ends, possibly a read error. This sequence joins TRBV11-2 and TRBJ2-4; the D gene is possibly TRBD2 (6 bases). This CDR3 is 13 amino acids long. Germline values: CDR1 SGHAT, CDR2 FQNNGV. The CDR3 DNA reads as TGTGCCAGCACCCAGGAGGACGGGAGATTAACACACTTC. Residues: CASTQEDGRLTHF.

The V call is TRBV10-2, the J call TRBJ1-1; tentatively, D is TRBD1 (6 bases). V was pared by 6 bases and J by 4 bases, with 9 bases between. CDR1 is WSHSY and CDR2 is SAAADI in the germline V gene. This CDR3 is 12 amino acids long. The CDR3 here is CASRVGGTEAFF. CDR3 nucleotides: TGCGCCAGCAGGGTAGGGGGCACTGAAGCTTTCTTT.

V is TRBV6-5 and J is TRBJ2-1, with TRBD2 matching 10 bases. The junction had 4 bases not matched to a gene; V was cut back by 2 bases and J by 3 bases. There are 16 residues in the CDR3. Germline CDR1 MNHEY, CDR2 SVGAGI. For the CDR3, the DNA is TGTGCCAGCAGTTACCCTTGGACTAGCGGCTACAATGAGCAGTTCTTC. Protein sequence: CASSYPWTSGYNEQFF.

This chain joins TRBV28 and TRBJ1-1, with TRBD1 matching 10 bases. The CDR3 loop spans 16 amino acids. CDR1 and CDR2 (germline): MDHEN, SYDVKM. Germline trimming cut 7 bases from V and 1 base from J; bases unmatched to any gene: 9. CDR3 DNA: TGTGCCAGCACCGGACAGGGGGGGGCGGGGAACACTGAAGCTTTCTTT. Amino acids: CASTGQGGAGNTEAFF.

This chain joins TRBV19 and TRBJ2-1; 9 nucleotides line up with TRBD2. The J segment lost 8 bases and the V segment lost 3 bases, leaving 14 bases of the junction unmatched. The CDR3 totals 17 residues. In germline, CDR1 is LNHDA, CDR2 SQIVND (reference sequence). CDR3 in DNA: TGTGCCAGTAGTATTGGGGGCGGGGGGGCATTTAGGGATGAGCAGTTCTTC. Translated, it gives CASSIGGGGAFRDEQFF.

This clone appeared a single time. V and J are TRBV15 and TRBJ2-7; 9 positions match TRBD1. V dropped 5 bases and J dropped 3; count of bases not matched to a gene: 11. The CDR3 is made up of 16 amino acids. The germline CDR1 and CDR2 sequences are LNHNV and YYDKDF (reference sequence). The CDR3 loop is CATSSLGTGRDYEQYF. CDR3 sequence (DNA): TGTGCCACCAGCTCGCTTGGGACAGGGCGGGACTACGAGCAGTACTTC.

The sample holds one count of this clone. The chain links TRBV14 to TRBJ1-1; D remains ambiguous. The V gene's germline CDR1 is SGHDN and CDR2 FVKESK. This CDR3 contains 15 residues. Trimming removed 1 base from V and 0 bases from J, with 9 bases in between. The CDR3 region is CASSQVGRLNTEAFF. CDR3 DNA sequence: TGTGCCAGCAGCCAAGTAGGCAGGTTGAACACTGAAGCTTTCTTT. Drawing the rest from reference TRBV14 and TRBJ1-1, the complete variable domain is EAGVTQFPSHSVIEKGQTVTLRCDPISGHDNLYWYRRVMGKEIKFLLHFVKESKQDESGMPNNRFLAERTGGTYSTLKVQPAELEDSGVYFCASSQVGRLNTEAFFGQGTRLTVV.